This T cell receptor beta chain was retrieved from a study of T cell responses to AZD1222 COVID-19 vaccine. Overall study context: Second-dose groups at about 4 or about 12 weeks were pooled.

Generated by immunoSEQ multiplex PCR, the TCRdb table keeps only in-frame clones and is missing some. The profile shows more than 100,000 clones, about 90% of them singletons. J gave up 7 bases and V 4 bases, and 6 bases lay outside the gene matches. The CDR3 is made up of 14 amino acids. The germline gives CDR1 LNHDA, CDR2 SQIVND (reference sequence). The chain carries TRBV19 and TRBJ1-5; 8 bases are a match to TRBD1. This clonotype originated in an adult in good health. Sample: peripheral blood, taken on day 0 of AZD1222 vaccination. The CDR3 reads CASSNGQGEQPQHF. The CDR3 DNA reads TGTGCCAGTAGTAACGGACAGGGAGAACAGCCCCAGCATTTT.